The clone carrying this T cell receptor beta chain occurred many times. Genomic DNA served as template for TCR beta VDJ and CDR3 profiling. TCRdb analysed the reads with MiXCR anew, one entry per CDR3 protein. The table includes some 160,000 distinct CDR3 sequences, about 48% detected once. It was patients with CD8+CD57+ cell expansion by flow cytometry who were chosen for sequencing. This record belongs to a study of CD8+CD57+ T cells in acquired aplastic anemia. Germline-derived CDR1 and CDR2 are SNHLY and FYNNEI. V dropped 1 base and J dropped 11 bases, with 9 bases sitting between them. The CDR3 has 13 amino acids.

The clonotype originates from a human donor with aplastic anemia. The rearrangement joins TRBV2 to TRBJ1-6; D possibly corresponds to TRBD1 (5 bases). The sequenced sample was sorted CD4+, CD8+, or CD8+CD57+ T cells (not recorded which) from PBMCs. CDR3 loop: CASSEVRGAPLHF. The CDR3 coding sequence is TGTGCCAGCAGTGAAGTTCGGGGCGCACCCCTCCACTTT.